This T cell receptor beta chain was found in a study of blood T cell repertoires in COVID-19. For the study at large: In each case, the material was cDNA or gDNA derived from T cells, B-cell-depleted T cells, or PBMCs.

Seattle's enrolled individuals joined amid active infection and were then monitored longitudinally. In the source study's methods: Estimates of nucleated cell counts were drawn from the amplification of reference gene primers. Here immunoSEQ multiplex PCR was the method, and the copy in TCRdb shows in-frame clones only, minus some. Clone size and V and J calls were adopted from that table, with D and trimming inferred from the DNA. The table lists about 270,000 clones, roughly 90% of them singletons, with roughly 12% in the top ten. The receptor's source is a woman aged 25 to 39 with COVID-19, enrolled during active disease. The sequenced sample consisted of peripheral blood.

The chain's CDR3 is CASSLVRGENTGELFF. In DNA, the CDR3 is TGTGCCAGCAGCTTGGTACGGGGAGAAAACACCGGGGAGCTGTTTTTT. The chain recombines TRBV5-5 with TRBJ2-2; tentative D call: TRBD2 (5 bases). The germline CDR1 and CDR2 sequences are SGHKS and YYEKEE (reference sequence). V shed 0 bases and J shed 2 bases, with 11 bases lying between them. The CDR3 covers 16 residues.